The rows below give T cell receptor beta chains drawn from one sample of a study of cytomegalovirus exposure and HLA in healthy donors. Some clones are missing from TCRdb's copy, which holds only in-frame ones; the method was immunoSEQ multiplex PCR. The top ten clones hold 1.5% to 2% of a sample with under 250,000 clones, around 78% of them seen once. Sample: PBMCs. The receptors come from a young man in good health and CMV-seronegative. CDR3s include the opening cysteine and the closing phenylalanine or tryptophan. Each record gives: D gene, clone size, J gene, V gene, CDR3 protein, CDR3 DNA. The D gene is left open where the match is weak. A clone size is listed for some rows: how often the clone was seen (once, few, many), or a class if it is expanded.

TRBD1,NA,TRBJ2-5,TRBV19,CASSFSGTGIETQYF,TGTGCCAGTAGCTTCTCCGGGACAGGGATAGAGACCCAGTACTTC
NA,NA,TRBJ2-1,TRBV10-2,CASSATGSYNEQFF,TGCGCCAGCAGTGCGACTGGCTCCTACAATGAGCAGTTCTTC
NA,NA,TRBJ2-7,TRBV5-6,CASSLVVFLGDEQYF,TGTGCCAGCAGCTTGGTGGTATTTCTAGGCGACGAGCAGTACTTC
TRBD2,NA,TRBJ2-1,TRBV2,CASSAHSGSVNEQFF,TGTGCCAGCAGTGCTCATAGCGGGAGCGTCAATGAGCAGTTCTTC
TRBD1,once,TRBJ1-1,TRBV5-1,CASSYGQGWDTEAFF,TGCGCCAGCAGCTATGGACAGGGCTGGGACACTGAAGCTTTCTTT
NA,NA,TRBJ1-6,TRBV30,CAWSPSTSSYNSPLHF,TGTGCCTGGAGTCCATCCACGAGCTCCTATAATTCACCCCTCCACTTT
NA,NA,TRBJ2-2,TRBV29-1,CSCRTETYTGELFF,TGCAGCTGTAGGACAGAAACTTACACCGGGGAGCTGTTTTTT
NA,once,TRBJ2-7,TRBV7-9,CASSLDAEEYF,TGTGCCAGCAGCTTAGATGCGGAGGAGTACTTC
TRBD2,NA,TRBJ2-2,TRBV12-5,CASGLIGRGLGPGELFF,TGTGCTAGTGGTTTGATCGGGAGGGGACTGGGGCCCGGGGAGCTGTTTTTT
TRBD2,few,TRBJ2-3,TRBV5-1,CASSPGTSGSSQYF,TGCGCCAGCAGCCCGGGGACTAGCGGGAGTTCGCAGTATTTT
TRBD2,NA,TRBJ2-7,TRBV14,CASSQPTSGRNEQYF,TGTGCCAGCAGCCAACCGACTAGCGGGAGGAACGAGCAGTACTTC
NA,NA,TRBJ1-1,TRBV29-1,CSVDKLGSEITEAFF,TGCAGCGTTGACAAGCTCGGCAGCGAAATCACTGAAGCTTTCTTT
NA,NA,TRBJ2-7,TRBV5-1,CASSFQESSYEQYF,TGCGCCAGCAGCTTTCAGGAAAGCTCCTACGAGCAGTACTTC
NA,NA,TRBJ2-7,TRBV29-1,CSVLRGPYEQYF,TGCAGCGTTCTCAGGGGACCCTACGAGCAGTACTTC
NA,few,TRBJ1-1,TRBV6-1,CASSLRGLNTEAFF,TGTGCCAGCAGTTTGAGAGGGTTGAACACTGAAGCTTTCTTT
NA,NA,TRBJ2-2,TRBV9,CASSVGDRGTGELFF,TGTGCCAGCAGCGTAGGCGATCGAGGCACCGGGGAGCTGTTTTTT
NA,few,TRBJ1-1,TRBV5-1,CASSLAGPNTEAFF,TGCGCCAGCAGCTTGGCCGGTCCGAACACTGAAGCTTTCTTT
TRBD1,NA,TRBJ1-2,TRBV6-5,CASSYWDSRSNYGYTF,TGTGCCAGCAGTTACTGGGACAGCCGCTCTAACTATGGCTACACCTTC
NA,NA,TRBJ1-2,TRBV30,CAWKGREFGYGYTF,TGTGCCTGGAAGGGCAGGGAATTTGGCTATGGCTACACCTTC
NA,NA,TRBJ1-4,TRBV9,CASSDQGHGNEKLFF,TGTGCCAGCAGCGATCAGGGTCATGGTAATGAAAAACTGTTTTTT
NA,NA,TRBJ2-2,TRBV6-5,CASTTGANTGELFF,TGTGCCAGCACGACAGGTGCTAACACCGGGGAGCTGTTTTTT
NA,NA,TRBJ2-3,TRBV15,CATSRVLRVDTQYF,TGTGCCACCAGCAGAGTCCTTCGTGTGGATACGCAGTATTTT
NA,NA,TRBJ2-5,TRBV29-1,CSATTHQETQYF,TGCAGCGCGACTACACACCAAGAGACCCAGTACTTC
TRBD1,NA,TRBJ2-1,TRBV6-5,CASSDRGLSNEQFF,TGTGCCAGCAGCGACAGGGGGCTTAGCAATGAGCAGTTCTTC
TRBD1,NA,TRBJ2-3,TRBV5-6,CASSLRQGVYTDTQYF,TGTGCCAGCAGCCTCAGACAGGGAGTGTACACAGATACGCAGTATTTT
NA,NA,TRBJ2-7,TRBV9,CASSVALEGVGQNEQYF,TGTGCCAGCAGCGTAGCTCTGGAGGGCGTCGGGCAAAACGAGCAGTACTTC
TRBD2,NA,TRBJ2-7,TRBV11-2,CASSLEAGGEYEQYF,TGTGCCAGCAGCTTAGAAGCGGGAGGGGAGTACGAGCAGTACTTC
NA,NA,TRBJ2-7,TRBV18,CASLSTGSYEQYF,TGTGCCAGCTTATCGACAGGATCCTACGAGCAGTACTTC
NA,NA,TRBJ2-1,TRBV20-1,CSARGSSSQFF,TGCAGTGCTAGAGGGAGCTCGTCCCAGTTCTTC
NA,NA,TRBJ2-7,TRBV4-2,CASSQSHSGGNPYEQYF,TGTGCCAGCAGCCAATCCCATTCAGGAGGGAACCCCTACGAGCAGTACTTC
TRBD1,NA,TRBJ1-3,TRBV28,CASTQQGQGYDISGNTIYF,TGTGCCAGCACCCAACAGGGACAGGGATACGACATCTCTGGAAACACCATATATTTT
TRBD1,NA,TRBJ1-5,TRBV6-1,CASSEAEGGEQPQHF,TGTGCCAGCAGTGAAGCGGAAGGGGGCGAACAGCCCCAGCATTTT
NA,once,TRBJ2-7,TRBV2,CAGSQASSYEQYF,TGTGCCGGTTCCCAGGCGAGCTCCTACGAGCAGTACTTC
NA,few,TRBJ2-1,TRBV7-9,CASSFRKNGVDNEQFF,TGTGCCAGCAGCTTCCGGAAGAACGGGGTGGACAATGAGCAGTTCTTC
NA,NA,TRBJ1-5,TRBV10-3,CAISDLQGNNQPQHF,TGTGCCATCAGCGATTTACAGGGAAACAATCAGCCCCAGCATTTT
NA,NA,TRBJ2-6,TRBV7-6,CASSLNLGSLFSGANVLTF,TGTGCCAGCAGCTTAAATCTGGGCAGTCTTTTCTCTGGGGCCAACGTCCTGACTTTC
NA,NA,TRBJ2-5,TRBV5-1,CASSLQETQYF,TGCGCCAGCAGCCTCCAAGAGACCCAGTACTTC
TRBD1,NA,TRBJ1-5,TRBV6-1,CASSGDWTGWQPQHF,TGTGCCAGCAGTGGGGACTGGACAGGCTGGCAGCCCCAGCATTTT
NA,NA,TRBJ2-1,TRBV7-3,CASSSGGRSSYNEQFF,TGTGCCAGCAGCTCCGGCGGTCGTTCCTCCTACAATGAGCAGTTCTTC
TRBD2,NA,TRBJ2-7,TRBV16,CASSPSGLAGTYEQYF,TGTGCCAGCAGCCCCTCAGGACTAGCGGGGACCTACGAGCAGTACTTC
TRBD1,once,TRBJ1-1,TRBV7-8,CASSFGQGFTEAFF,TGTGCCAGCAGCTTCGGACAGGGCTTCACTGAAGCTTTCTTT
NA,NA,TRBJ2-1,TRBV7-9,CASSGGSAGGSYNEQFF,TGTGCCAGCAGCGGAGGATCAGCGGGTGGTTCCTACAATGAGCAGTTCTTC
TRBD1,NA,TRBJ2-3,TRBV10-2,CASSRQGTDTQYF,TGCGCCAGCAGTCGACAGGGTACAGATACGCAGTATTTT
NA,NA,TRBJ1-2,TRBV15,CATRGVTGPYGYTF,TGTGCCACCAGGGGCGTGACAGGCCCCTATGGCTACACCTTC
TRBD2,NA,TRBJ2-1,TRBV10-3,CAISDVAGLNNEQFF,TGTGCCATCAGTGATGTAGCGGGACTCAATAATGAGCAGTTCTTC
TRBD1,NA,TRBJ1-2,TRBV11-2,CASSAGQGDYGYTF,TGTGCCAGCAGCGCGGGACAGGGGGACTATGGCTACACCTTC
NA,NA,TRBJ1-6,TRBV27,CASSSDSFNSPLHF,TGTGCCAGCAGCTCAGACAGTTTCAATTCACCCCTCCACTTT
TRBD1,few,TRBJ1-3,TRBV19,CASSVQQGTGNTIYF,TGTGCCAGTAGTGTGCAACAGGGGACTGGAAACACCATATATTTT
NA,NA,TRBJ2-1,TRBV11-2,CASSLRGEQFF,TGTGCCAGCAGCTTACGGGGGGAGCAGTTCTTC
NA,NA,TRBJ1-1,TRBV6-1,CASSPYTANTEAFF,TGTGCCAGCAGTCCCTACACAGCAAACACTGAAGCTTTCTTT
NA,NA,TRBJ2-7,TRBV14,CASSQFPGSAGSSYEQYF,TGTGCCAGCAGCCAATTCCCTGGGTCGGCGGGAAGCTCCTACGAGCAGTACTTC